This T cell receptor beta chain was identified in a study of blood T cell repertoires in COVID-19. In the study overall: The United States, Italy and Spain were the sources of the acute and convalescent COVID-19 samples.

Generated by immunoSEQ multiplex PCR, the TCRdb table keeps only in-frame clones and is missing some. The sample records approximately 210,000 clones, around 92% being singletons. The germline CDR1 and CDR2 sequences are MGHRA and YSYEKL. The CDR3 consists of 14 residues. V gave up 8 bases and J gave up 3 bases, with 17 bases separating them. Clinical history as reported by participants underpinned cohort assignment. Two negative PCRs, clearance, or symptom resolution had been documented for recovered Cohort 3 donors. V usage is TRBV4-1 and J usage is TRBJ2-7; the D gene is possibly TRBD1 (6 bases). The material sequenced was PBMCs or T cells enriched from blood (not recorded which). The sequence came from a woman aged 18-30 years who had recovered from COVID-19. DNA of the CDR3: TGCGCCAGCGCATGGGGCACAGGGCACTACGAGCAGTACTTC. It encodes CASAWGTGHYEQYF.